Shown below are 20 T cell receptor beta chains from a single sample sequenced in a study of blood T cell repertoires in COVID-19. Libraries were prepared by immunoSEQ multiplex PCR; TCRdb keeps only in-frame clonotypes and omits some of them. The table records roughly 180,000 clones, about 88% of them present only once. The specimen sequenced was peripheral blood. The origin of the receptors is a woman between 50 and 59 years old with COVID-19, enrolled during active disease.

This clone was seen just once. This sequence joins TRBV4-2 and TRBJ2-2, with a possible D match to TRBD1 (6 bases). Germline V gene lookup returns CDR1 LGHNA and CDR2 YNFKEQ. Trimming left V 0 bases short and J 4 bases short, with 12 bases between. The length of the CDR3 is 16 residues. The CDR3 DNA reads as TGTGCCAGCAGCCAAGAAGGGGGTCCTGTCACCGGGGAGCTGTTTTTT. Its protein is CASSQEGGPVTGELFF.

The chain uses TRBV18 and TRBJ1-1; D uncertain. CDR1 and CDR2 from the germline V gene are KGHSH and LQKENI. The V and J ends lost 3 bases and 1 base respectively, with 6 bases between them. The CDR3 has 13 residues. CDR3 sequence reads: CASSPGENTEAFF. The CDR3 DNA reads TGTGCCAGCTCACCCGGGGAGAACACTGAAGCTTTCTTT.

The chain is built from TRBV6-2 or TRBV6-3 and TRBJ2-2; 9 nucleotides line up with TRBD2. Germline loops: CDR1 MNHEY, CDR2 SVGEGT. V gave up 6 bases and J gave up 7 bases; unmatched junction bases: 12. This CDR3 has 16 residues. For the CDR3, the DNA is TGTGCCAGCAGCCCGACCGGGACTAGCACAGACGGGGAGCTGTTTTTT. Residues: CASSPTGTSTDGELFF.

This clone was detected once. The DNA for the CDR3 is TGTGCCTGGAGTGGGGGCACAAACCAGCCCCAGCATTTT. Protein: CAWSGGTNQPQHF. The chain has TRBV30 and TRBJ1-5, with D possibly being TRBD1 (5 bases). CDR3 length equals 13 residues. V was clipped by 1 base and J by 7 bases, with 11 bases between them. The germline gives CDR1 GTSNPN, CDR2 SVGIG (reference sequence).

This clone occurred once. The chain is built from TRBV29-1 and TRBJ1-2; D remains unclear. The CDR3 extends over 17 amino acids. CDR1 SQVTM and CDR2 ANQGSEA come from the germline V gene. V lost 0 bases and J 1 base, leaving 18 bases between the germline ends. The CDR3 bases are TGCAGCGTTGAAGACCAAATTCTGGTAGCGGATAACTATGGCTACACCTTC. Translating gives CSVEDQILVADNYGYTF.

The DNA of the CDR3 is TGTGCCAGCAGCTTACCCGGGGGTGTTGAAGCTTTCTTT. Translated: CASSLPGGVEAFF. The chain has TRBV7-6 and TRBJ1-1, with D possibly TRBD1 on 5 matching bases. Trimming cost V 2 bases and J 7 bases, with 11 bases left between them. CDR1 SGHVS and CDR2 FNYEAQ come from the germline V gene. The CDR3 covers 13 residues.

This chain uses TRBV3-1 (or the pseudogene TRBV3-2) with TRBJ2-7, with a possible D match to TRBD1 (6 bases). The CDR3 runs to 15 residues. Germline V gene data show CDR1 as LGHDT and CDR2 as YNNKEL (reference sequence). Trimming cost V 4 bases and J 2 bases, with 15 bases left between them. The CDR3 sequence is CASSLRDTGPYEQYF. The CDR3 DNA is TGTGCCAGCAGCCTCCGGGACACCGGGCCCTACGAGCAGTACTTC.

The sample holds one count of this clone. The rearrangement uses TRBV7-8 and TRBJ2-5; TRBD2 matches 8 bases. The length of the CDR3 is 14 residues. V was pared by 1 base and J by 5 bases, with 3 bases of the junction left unmatched. In germline, CDR1 is SGHVS, CDR2 FQNEAQ. CDR3 DNA sequence: TGTGCCAGCAGCTTAGTCCCGGGAGGGGAGACCCAGTACTTC. It is translated as CASSLVPGGETQYF.

V is TRBV20-1 and J is TRBJ2-7; perhaps TRBD1 as D (5 bases). The CDR3 sequence is 12 residues long. V shed 6 bases and J shed 5 bases, with 14 bases lying between them. The V gene's germline CDR1 is DFQATT and CDR2 SNEGSKA (reference sequence). CDR3 in DNA: TGCAGTGCCAGTCTGGGGCCAGACGAGCAGTACTTC. It translates to CSASLGPDEQYF.

V usage is TRBV6-2 or TRBV6-3 and J usage is TRBJ2-5; D is perhaps TRBD2 (6 bases). The germline gives CDR1 MNHEY, CDR2 SVGEGT. V lost 4 bases to trimming and J lost 1 base, with 16 bases between them. CDR3 size: 16 residues. The CDR3 nucleotides are TGTGCCAGCAGTTCCCGGAGGGCCCAAACCCAAGAGACCCAGTACTTC. Protein sequence: CASSSRRAQTQETQYF.

This chain uses TRBV7-2 with TRBJ2-7; a weak D match, TRBD1 (5 bases). Germline CDR1 reads SGHTA; CDR2 reads FQGNSA. V was pared by 5 bases and J by 3 bases, with 11 bases between. This CDR3 comprises 13 residues. The CDR3 loop reads CASSLDSFYEQYF. The DNA for the CDR3 is TGTGCCAGCAGCCTCGACAGCTTCTACGAGCAGTACTTC.

The V gene is TRBV4-3, the J gene TRBJ1-3, with 8 nucleotides matching TRBD1. This CDR3 region has 16 residues. V shed 2 bases, J shed 4 bases, and the junction held 7 bases outside the gene matches. CDR1 and CDR2 (germline): LGHNA, YSLEER. CDR3 nucleotides: TGCGCCAGCAGCCAATTCCAGGACAGGGTGGGAAACACCATATATTTT. Protein product: CASSQFQDRVGNTIYF.

The rearrangement uses TRBV27 and TRBJ2-1; 9 nucleotides line up with TRBD2. V lost 5 bases, J lost 4 bases, and 6 bases stayed unmatched. The CDR3 contains 15 residues. The germline CDR1 and CDR2 sequences are MNHEY and SMNVEV (reference sequence). The CDR3 is CASSLKRGVYNEQFF. The CDR3 DNA is TGTGCCAGCAGTCTCAAGCGGGGGGTTTACAATGAGCAGTTCTTC.

This chain uses TRBV5-5 with TRBJ2-7; TRBD1 agrees at 10 bases. Germline CDR1 reads SGHKS; CDR2 reads YYEKEE (reference sequence). This CDR3 has 15 residues. J was trimmed by 2 bases and V by 4 bases; bases with no gene match: 6. The CDR3 is CASSAGQGPAYEQYF. CDR3 DNA: TGTGCCAGCAGCGCGGGACAGGGGCCTGCCTACGAGCAGTACTTC.

V usage is TRBV3-1 (or the pseudogene TRBV3-2) and J usage is TRBJ2-1; TRBD1 matches at 9 bases. The CDR3 has 16 residues. Germline CDR1 LGHDT, CDR2 YNNKEL (reference sequence). The V gene end was trimmed by 6 bases and the J gene end by 10 bases; junction bases not matched to a gene: 16. The CDR3: CASSQEDRGTVGEQFF. CDR3 nucleotides: TGTGCCAGCAGTCAGGAGGACAGGGGAACAGTGGGGGAGCAGTTCTTC.

V is TRBV28 and J is TRBJ1-5; 7 bases are shared with TRBD1. Germline CDR1 reads MDHEN; CDR2 reads SYDVKM. This CDR3 is 16 amino acids long. The V and J ends lost 5 bases and 1 base, in that order; junction bases with no gene match: 8. CDR3 nucleotide sequence: TGTGCCAGCAGTACACAGACAGGGAAGAGCAATCAGCCCCAGCATTTT. This encodes CASSTQTGKSNQPQHF. Supplemented by reference TRBV28 and TRBJ1-5, the full variable domain reads DVKVTQSSRYLVKRTGEKVFLECVQDMDHENMFWYRQDPGLGLRLIYFSYDVKMKEKGDIPEGYSVSREKKERFSLILESASTNQTSMYLCASSTQTGKSNQPQHFGDGTRLSIL.

The genes are TRBV7-6 and TRBJ1-4; 8 nucleotides line up with TRBD1. The junction had 11 bases not matched to a gene; V was cut back by 7 bases and J by 7 bases. CDR3 length equals 15 residues. Per the germline V gene, CDR1 is SGHVS and CDR2 is FNYEAQ. This CDR3 reads CASTSQQGGSEKLFF. The CDR3 DNA follows: TGTGCCAGCACATCTCAACAGGGGGGAAGTGAAAAACTGTTTTTT.

The chain carries TRBV2 and TRBJ2-1, with TRBD2 identical over 13 bases. Trimming at V came to 7 bases and at J to 4 bases, leaving 4 bases not matched to a gene. The CDR3 consists of 15 residues. CDR1 and CDR2 from the germline V gene are SNHLY and FYNNEI. CDR3 bases: TGTGCCAGCACTCTGGGACTAGCGGGGTACAATGAGCAGTTCTTC. Protein: CASTLGLAGYNEQFF.

The sample holds many counts of this clone. The chain carries TRBV30 and TRBJ2-2; D is possibly TRBD1 (5 bases). V shed 2 bases and J shed 7 bases, with 11 bases lying between them. In germline, CDR1 is GTSNPN, CDR2 SVGIG (reference sequence). The CDR3 is 13 amino acids. CDR3 DNA: TGTGCCTGGAGTCGGCAGGGCGGCGGGGAGCTGTTTTTT. It encodes CAWSRQGGGELFF.

This rearrangement joins TRBV2 to TRBJ2-7, with 15 bases matching TRBD2. V was pared by 4 bases and J by 5 bases, with 3 bases of the junction left unmatched. This CDR3 is built from 15 residues. CDR1 is SNHLY and CDR2 is FYNNEI in the germline V gene. DNA for the CDR3: TGTGCCAGCAGTGCTCGGACTAGCGGGGGGGACGAGCAGTACTTC. Translated, it gives CASSARTSGGDEQYF.